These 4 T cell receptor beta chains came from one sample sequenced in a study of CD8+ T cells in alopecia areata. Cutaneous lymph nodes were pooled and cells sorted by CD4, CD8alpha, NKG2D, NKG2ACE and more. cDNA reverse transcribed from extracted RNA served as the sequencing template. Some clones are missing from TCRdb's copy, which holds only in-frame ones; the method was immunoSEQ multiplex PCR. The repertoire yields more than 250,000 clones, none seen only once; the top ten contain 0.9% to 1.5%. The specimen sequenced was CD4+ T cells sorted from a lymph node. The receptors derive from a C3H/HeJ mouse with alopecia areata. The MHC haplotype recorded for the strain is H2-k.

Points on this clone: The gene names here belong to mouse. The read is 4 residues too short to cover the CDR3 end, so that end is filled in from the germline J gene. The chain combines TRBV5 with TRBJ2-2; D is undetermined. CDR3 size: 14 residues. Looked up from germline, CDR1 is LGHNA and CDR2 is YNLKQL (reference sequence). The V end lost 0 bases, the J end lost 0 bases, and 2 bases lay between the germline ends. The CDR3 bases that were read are TGTGCCAGCAGCCAAGAGGCAAACACCGGG. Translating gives CASSQEANTG. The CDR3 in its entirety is CASSQEANTGQLYF.

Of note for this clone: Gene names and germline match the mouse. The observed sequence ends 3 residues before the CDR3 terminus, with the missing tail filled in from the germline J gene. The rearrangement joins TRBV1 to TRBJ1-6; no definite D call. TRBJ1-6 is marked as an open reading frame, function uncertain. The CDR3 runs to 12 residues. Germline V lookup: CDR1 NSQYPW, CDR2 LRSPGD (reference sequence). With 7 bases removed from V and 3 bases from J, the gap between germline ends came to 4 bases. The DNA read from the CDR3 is TGCACCTGCAACAACTATAATTCGCCC. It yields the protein CTCNNYNSP. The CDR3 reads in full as CTCNNYNSPLYF.

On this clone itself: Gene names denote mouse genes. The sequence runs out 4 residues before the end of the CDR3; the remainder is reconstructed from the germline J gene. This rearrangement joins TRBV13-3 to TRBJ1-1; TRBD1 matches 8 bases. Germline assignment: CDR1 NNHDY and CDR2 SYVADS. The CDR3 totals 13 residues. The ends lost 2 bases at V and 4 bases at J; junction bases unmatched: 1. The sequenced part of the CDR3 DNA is TGTGCCAGCAGTGACAGGGGGCTCACA. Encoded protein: CASSDRGLT. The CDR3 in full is CASSDRGLTEVFF.

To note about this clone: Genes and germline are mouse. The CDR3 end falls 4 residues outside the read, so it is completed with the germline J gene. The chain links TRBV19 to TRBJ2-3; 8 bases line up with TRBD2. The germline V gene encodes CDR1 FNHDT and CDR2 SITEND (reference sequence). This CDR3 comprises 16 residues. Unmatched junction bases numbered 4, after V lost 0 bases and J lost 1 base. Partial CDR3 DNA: TGTGCCAGCAGTATAGGACTGGGGTTTGGTGCAGAA. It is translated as CASSIGLGFGAE. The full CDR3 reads CASSIGLGFGAETLYF.